This T cell receptor (beta chain) was obtained from a study of neurological immune-mediated disorders. Study observations and caveats: It was HTLV-1-associated myelopathy that showed the most TCR clonal expansion, while multiple sclerosis showed the least, falling below healthy controls.

Unsorted libraries came from 2 million PBMCs stored at -80 °C. This clonotype has at least ten counts. Its antigen is as yet unknown. TCRdb re-called the 5' RACE reads through MiXCR, storing one row per CDR3 protein. The table lists 50,000 or so distinct CDR3 sequences, roughly 11% of them singletons. Germline V gives CDR1 MNHNY, CDR2 SVGAGI (reference sequence). The CDR3 contains 14 residues. Trimming cost V 7 bases and J 2 bases, with 15 bases left between them. Sequenced: PBMCs. This chain links TRBV6-6 with TRBJ2-7; D uncertain. The origin of this receptor is a man aged 55 to 70 in good health. Written as DNA, the CDR3 is TGTGCCAGCACTCAGCAAGGCAGCGCCTACGAGCAGTACTTC. Its translation is CASTQQGSAYEQYF.